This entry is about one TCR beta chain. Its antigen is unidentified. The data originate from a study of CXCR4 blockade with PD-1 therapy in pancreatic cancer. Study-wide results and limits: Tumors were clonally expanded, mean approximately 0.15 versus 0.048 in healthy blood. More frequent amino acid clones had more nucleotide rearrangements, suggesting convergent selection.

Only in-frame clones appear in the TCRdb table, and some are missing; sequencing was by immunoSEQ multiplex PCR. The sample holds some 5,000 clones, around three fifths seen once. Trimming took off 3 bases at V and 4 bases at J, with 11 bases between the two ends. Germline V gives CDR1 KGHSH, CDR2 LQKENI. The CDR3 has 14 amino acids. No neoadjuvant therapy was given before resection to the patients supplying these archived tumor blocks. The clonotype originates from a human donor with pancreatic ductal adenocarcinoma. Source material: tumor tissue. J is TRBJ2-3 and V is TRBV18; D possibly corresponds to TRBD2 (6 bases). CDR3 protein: CASSPGRPADTQYF. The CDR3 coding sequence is TGTGCCAGCTCACCGGGGAGGCCGGCAGATACGCAGTATTTT.